This is a list of T cell receptor beta chains from one sample in a study of chemoradiotherapy in HPV16-positive cancers. Profiling relied on immunoSEQ multiplex PCR, and the TCRdb table lists in-frame clones only, not all of them. Found here are roughly 21,000 clones, more than 75% of them singletons; the top ten hold 2% to 2.5%. Sample: blood, taken from a patient who underwent chemoradiotherapy. These receptors were obtained from a human donor with HPV-associated anogenital cancer. The CDR3 runs from the conserved cysteine through the conserved F or W. The order of the fields is clone size, V gene, D gene, J gene, CDR3 protein, CDR3 DNA. A D gene is named only where the DNA matches it firmly. Only part of the rows carry a size: once, few, many, or a class if the clone is expanded.

-,TRBV6-4,TRBD1,TRBJ2-1,CASSDSGTGANEQFF,TGTGCCAGCAGTGACTCCGGGACAGGGGCCAATGAGCAGTTCTTC
-,TRBV7-9,TRBD1,TRBJ2-5,CASSLAPGQLLTQYF,TGTGCCAGCAGCTTAGCTCCGGGACAGCTCCTGACCCAGTACTTC
-,TRBV5-1,-,TRBJ2-7,CASSLDILADYEQYF,TGCGCCAGCAGCTTGGACATCCTCGCAGACTACGAGCAGTACTTC
-,TRBV7-2,TRBD1,TRBJ1-3,CASSPTGVVDTIYF,TGTGCCAGCAGCCCGACAGGGGTCGTCGACACCATATATTTT
-,TRBV13,-,TRBJ2-7,CASSLARNEQYF,TGTGCCAGCAGCTTAGCTCGTAATGAGCAGTACTTC
-,TRBV5-4,TRBD1,TRBJ2-5,CASSLARDRGLGEYF,TGTGCCAGCAGCTTGGCCCGGGACAGGGGGCTGGGGGAGTACTTC
-,TRBV7-8,-,TRBJ1-5,CASSLSPNQPQHF,TGTGCCAGCAGCTTAAGCCCGAATCAGCCCCAGCATTTT
-,TRBV6-6,TRBD1,TRBJ1-2,CAISDGTVGGYTF,TGTGCCATCAGTGACGGGACAGTCGGTGGCTACACCTTC
few,TRBV2,-,TRBJ1-5,CASRDTRSGPQHF,TGTGCCAGCAGGGATACAAGGTCCGGGCCCCAGCATTTT
-,TRBV11-3,-,TRBJ2-1,CASSLGLGGSYNEQFF,TGTGCCAGCAGCTTAGGACTCGGAGGCTCCTACAATGAGCAGTTCTTC
-,TRBV10-3,TRBD1,TRBJ1-1,CAITGGTGGPAFF,TGTGCCATCACTGGGGGGACAGGGGGACCAGCTTTCTTT
-,TRBV5-1,-,TRBJ1-3,CASSLDPGNTIYF,TGCGCCAGCAGCTTGGATCCTGGAAACACCATATATTTT
-,TRBV5-1,-,TRBJ1-1,CASRFGREGTEAFF,TGCGCCAGCAGATTTGGCAGGGAGGGTACTGAAGCTTTCTTT
-,TRBV5-5,TRBD2,TRBJ2-2,CASIGTAGGTGELFF,TGTGCCAGCATCGGGACAGCGGGAGGGACCGGGGAGCTGTTTTTT
once,TRBV27,-,TRBJ2-7,CASSLKGFVSYEQYF,TGTGCCAGCAGTTTAAAAGGCTTCGTATCCTACGAGCAGTACTTC
-,TRBV10-1,-,TRBJ2-1,CASSESGEQLNEQFF,TGCGCCAGCAGTGAGTCCGGCGAACAGTTGAATGAGCAGTTCTTC
-,TRBV6-5,TRBD2,TRBJ2-7,CASRSSGSPEQYF,TGTGCCAGCAGAAGTAGCGGGAGCCCCGAGCAGTACTTC
-,TRBV28,TRBD1,TRBJ1-2,CASSPPGQGNYGYTF,TGTGCCAGCAGTCCCCCGGGACAGGGTAACTATGGCTACACCTTC
-,TRBV11-3,-,TRBJ1-1,CASRRRTEAFF,TGTGCCAGCCGACGCCGCACTGAAGCTTTCTTT
few,TRBV10-1,-,TRBJ2-5,CASSEASRETQYF,TGCGCCAGCAGTGAGGCTAGCCGGGAGACCCAGTACTTC
-,TRBV7-2,-,TRBJ2-3,CASSLTSTRGDTQYF,TGTGCCAGCAGCTTAACTTCGACCAGGGGAGATACGCAGTATTTT
once,TRBV5-1,-,TRBJ2-5,CASSWLGRLETQYF,TGCGCCAGCAGCTGGTTGGGTCGCTTAGAGACCCAGTACTTC
few,TRBV7-6,-,TRBJ2-7,CASSLISLEGEQYF,TGTGCCAGCAGCTTAATTAGTCTAGAAGGCGAGCAGTACTTC
-,TRBV23-1,-,TRBJ2-7,CASSQSMGRHWEQYF,TGCGCCAGCAGTCAATCGATGGGCAGACACTGGGAGCAGTACTTC
few,TRBV11-2,TRBD2,TRBJ2-7,CASSTAGLAGDEQYF,TGTGCCAGCAGCACCGCGGGACTAGCGGGAGACGAGCAGTACTTC
-,TRBV5-5,-,TRBJ2-7,CASSLLPVLYEQYF,TGTGCCAGCAGCTTGCTTCCGGTACTCTACGAGCAGTACTTC
-,TRBV28,-,TRBJ2-5,CASSQGLETQYF,TGTGCCAGCAGCCAGGGACTGGAGACCCAGTACTTC
-,TRBV5-4,-,TRBJ2-1,CASSGPGRAANEQFF,TGTGCCAGCAGCGGACCAGGCCGGGCCGCCAATGAGCAGTTCTTC
-,TRBV11-2,-,TRBJ1-3,CASSLGPSGNTIYF,TGTGCCAGCAGCTTAGGCCCCTCTGGAAACACCATATATTTT
-,TRBV11-2,-,TRBJ2-7,CASSLTRSLGASSYEQYF,TGTGCCAGCAGCCTGACCCGATCCTTAGGGGCGAGCTCCTACGAGCAGTACTTC
-,TRBV28,TRBD2,TRBJ2-5,CASSLGSLAGGRETQYF,TGTGCCAGCAGTTTAGGTTCCCTAGCGGGAGGGCGGGAGACCCAGTACTTC
few,TRBV18,TRBD1,TRBJ2-4,CASSPPGQGNIQYF,TGTGCCAGCTCACCTCCGGGACAGGGAAACATTCAGTACTTC
-,TRBV6-1,TRBD2,TRBJ2-7,CASRRTSAYEQYF,TGTGCCAGCAGACGGACTAGCGCCTACGAGCAGTACTTC
once,TRBV5-4,-,TRBJ2-6,CASSTRGAWANVLTF,TGTGCCAGCAGCACCAGGGGGGCCTGGGCCAACGTCCTGACTTTC
few,TRBV18,-,TRBJ2-3,CASSPPGADTQYF,TGTGCCAGCTCACCTCCGGGAGCAGATACGCAGTATTTT
-,TRBV5-1,-,TRBJ2-2,CASSSSTGELFF,TGCGCCAGCAGCTCTTCCACCGGGGAGCTGTTTTTT